Listed below are T cell receptor beta chains from one sample, sequenced in a study of graft-versus-host responses after intestinal transplantation. Generated by immunoSEQ multiplex PCR, the TCRdb table keeps only in-frame clones and is missing some. The data contain tens of thousands of clones, approximately 90% of them seen just once; the ten biggest clones take up 7.6%. Their cognate antigens are unknown. Sample: unstimulated CD8+ T cells sorted from spleen or lymph node cells, taken before transplant. These receptors were obtained from a human donor who was the organ donor for an intestinal transplant. Both conserved end residues are part of each CDR3. D genes are given only for firm matches. Size values are once, few and many counts, or a class for expanded clones, and some rows have none.

J gene | V gene | clone size | D gene | CDR3 protein | CDR3 DNA
TRBJ1-1 | TRBV10-2 | - | - | CASRATSTEAFF | TGCGCCAGCAGGGCGACAAGTACTGAAGCTTTCTTT
TRBJ1-6 | TRBV5-6 | - | TRBD1 | CASSFWPGQGATPLHF | TGTGCCAGCAGCTTCTGGCCGGGACAGGGGGCAACACCCCTCCACTTT
TRBJ2-1 | TRBV6-5 | - | - | CASSYLSGRPNEQFF | TGTGCCAGCAGTTACCTCTCGGGCCGGCCCAATGAGCAGTTCTTC
TRBJ1-1 | TRBV11-2 | - | - | CASSPDSREAFF | TGTGCCAGCAGCCCGGACAGTCGTGAAGCTTTCTTT
TRBJ1-2 | TRBV11-3 | - | - | CASSALGWPGYGYTF | TGTGCCAGCAGCGCGCTAGGATGGCCGGGGTATGGCTACACCTTC
TRBJ2-7 | TRBV6-1 | - | - | CASDGRANYEQYF | TGTGCCAGCGATGGAAGGGCCAACTACGAGCAGTACTTC
TRBJ1-4 | TRBV30 | - | TRBD1 | CAWSVMGQYNEKLFF | TGTGCCTGGAGTGTAATGGGACAGTACAATGAAAAACTGTTTTTT
TRBJ2-1 | TRBV6-1 | - | - | CASSFEGNYNEQFF | TGTGCCAGCAGCTTTGAAGGGAACTACAATGAGCAGTTCTTC
TRBJ2-1 | TRBV13 | - | TRBD2 | CASRTGTSGNNEQFF | TGTGCCAGCCGCACCGGGACTAGCGGGAACAATGAGCAGTTCTTC
TRBJ1-3 | TRBV27 | once | - | CASSIRDPGNTIYF | TGTGCCAGCAGCATCCGGGACCCAGGAAACACCATATATTTT
TRBJ1-1 | TRBV5-4 | - | - | CASSLGTENTEAFF | TGTGCCAGCAGCCTAGGGACGGAAAACACTGAAGCTTTCTTT
TRBJ2-1 | TRBV5-4 | - | TRBD2 | CASSLEFGGGAFEQFF | TGTGCCAGCAGCTTGGAATTTGGCGGGGGGGCGTTTGAGCAGTTCTTC
TRBJ2-5 | TRBV7-9 | - | - | CASSLLGGQETQYF | TGTGCCAGCAGCTTACTAGGGGGCCAAGAGACCCAGTACTTC
TRBJ1-1 | TRBV19 | - | TRBD1 | CASSPLTGGFTEAFF | TGTGCCAGTAGTCCTTTGACAGGGGGCTTTACTGAAGCTTTCTTT
TRBJ1-2 | TRBV7-9 | - | TRBD1 | CASSLGTGGSEGYGYTF | TGTGCCAGCAGCTTAGGGACAGGGGGCTCCGAGGGCTATGGCTACACCTTC
TRBJ2-1 | TRBV4-1 | - | - | CASSQGGSYNEQFF | TGCGCCAGCAGCCAAGGAGGGTCCTACAATGAGCAGTTCTTC
TRBJ2-3 | TRBV5-5 | - | TRBD2 | CASSLVGLAVDTQYF | TGTGCCAGCAGCTTGGTGGGACTAGCAGTAGATACGCAGTATTTT
TRBJ1-1 | TRBV27 | - | - | CASRKQNTEAFF | TGTGCCAGCAGAAAACAGAACACTGAAGCTTTCTTT
TRBJ2-7 | TRBV7-9 | - | - | CASNTGNYEQYF | TGTGCCAGCAATACAGGGAACTACGAGCAGTACTTC
TRBJ2-1 | TRBV7-9 | - | TRBD1 | CASSLEDRSNEQFF | TGTGCCAGCAGCTTAGAGGACAGGTCAAATGAGCAGTTCTTC
TRBJ2-3 | TRBV7-9 | - | - | CASSKPRVQDPDTQYF | TGTGCCAGCAGCAAACCACGGGTTCAGGACCCAGATACGCAGTATTTT
TRBJ1-1 | TRBV15 | - | - | CATSEAGLGTEAFF | TGTGCCACCAGCGAGGCTGGGTTAGGCACTGAAGCTTTCTTT
TRBJ2-1 | TRBV11-2 | few | - | CASSPMDGGGDEQFF | TGTGCCAGCAGCCCAATGGACGGCGGCGGCGATGAGCAGTTCTTC
TRBJ2-7 | TRBV25-1 | - | - | CASTLPGPPGISSYEQYF | TGTGCCAGCACGCTCCCGGGACCGCCAGGCATAAGCTCCTACGAGCAGTACTTC
TRBJ2-6 | TRBV4-1 | - | - | CASSAYAGSGANVLTF | TGCGCCAGCAGCGCCTATGCGGGTTCTGGGGCCAACGTCCTGACTTTC
TRBJ1-2 | TRBV30 | - | - | CAWRVGNYGYTF | TGTGCCTGGAGGGTCGGGAACTATGGCTACACCTTC
TRBJ2-3 | TRBV5-1 | once | - | CASSLYAAALTDTQYF | TGCGCCAGCAGCTTGTATGCGGCAGCCCTCACAGATACGCAGTATTTT
TRBJ2-7 | TRBV9 | - | - | CASSVGGGAAYEQYF | TGTGCCAGCAGCGTAGGAGGGGGGGCAGCCTACGAGCAGTACTTC
TRBJ2-7 | TRBV7-8 | - | TRBD2 | CASSLGGGPSSYEQYF | TGTGCCAGCAGCTTAGGGGGGGGACCCAGCTCCTACGAGCAGTACTTC
TRBJ1-5 | TRBV5-6 | - | - | CASSLWRQSFEYSNQPQHF | TGTGCCAGCAGCTTGTGGCGACAGTCATTCGAATATAGCAATCAGCCCCAGCATTTT
TRBJ1-1 | TRBV5-4 | few | - | CASSGIDTEAFF | TGTGCCAGCAGCGGGATCGACACTGAAGCTTTCTTT
TRBJ1-1 | TRBV5-6 | - | - | CASSYSWDTEAFF | TGTGCCAGCAGCTATAGTTGGGACACTGAAGCTTTCTTT
TRBJ2-7 | TRBV4-1 | - | TRBD2 | CASSQDGVGGRNEQYF | TGCGCCAGCAGCCAAGATGGGGTGGGAGGGAGGAACGAGCAGTACTTC
TRBJ2-2 | TRBV6-5 | - | - | CASRMNTGELFF | TGTGCCAGCAGGATGAACACCGGGGAGCTGTTTTTT
TRBJ2-7 | TRBV11-3 | - | - | CASSLAHRDEGYEQYF | TGTGCCAGCAGCTTAGCCCACAGGGATGAGGGCTACGAGCAGTACTTC
TRBJ2-7 | TRBV4-2 | - | - | CASSQAVVGYEQYF | TGTGCCAGCAGCCAAGCCGTCGTGGGATACGAGCAGTACTTC
TRBJ1-1 | TRBV11-2 | once | - | CASSLEWGYTEAFF | TGTGCCAGCAGCTTAGAGTGGGGATACACTGAAGCTTTCTTT
TRBJ2-2 | TRBV4-1 | - | - | CAARDINTGELFF | TGCGCCGCGAGGGACATTAACACCGGGGAGCTGTTTTTT
TRBJ2-3 | TRBV27 | - | - | CASSLRPNLDTQYF | TGTGCCAGCAGTTTGCGACCAAACCTAGATACGCAGTATTTT
TRBJ2-1 | TRBV9 | - | - | CASSETSYNEQFF | TGTGCCAGCAGCGAGACTTCCTACAATGAGCAGTTCTTC
TRBJ1-1 | TRBV7-3 | - | - | CASSSNGASEAFF | TGTGCCAGCAGCTCAAATGGGGCCTCGGAGGCTTTCTTT
TRBJ2-7 | TRBV4-1 | - | - | CASSQGSLYEQYF | TGCGCCAGCAGCCAAGGTTCTTTATACGAGCAGTACTTC
TRBJ2-7 | TRBV5-1 | - | - | CASSPAVANYEQYF | TGCGCCAGCAGCCCCGCCGTTGCAAATTACGAGCAGTACTTC
TRBJ1-4 | TRBV18 | - | - | CASSPSRGLEKLFF | TGTGCCAGCTCACCGTCCCGAGGCCTTGAAAAACTGTTTTTT
TRBJ2-7 | TRBV9 | - | - | CASSVAGQPTLEQYF | TGTGCCAGCAGCGTAGCGGGGCAGCCGACCTTAGAGCAGTACTTC
TRBJ2-1 | TRBV5-1 | - | TRBD2 | CASSWDAGLAGGNEQFF | TGCGCCAGCAGCTGGGACGCCGGACTAGCGGGAGGCAATGAGCAGTTCTTC
TRBJ1-6 | TRBV6-5 | - | - | CASSRLVPSPLHF | TGTGCCAGCAGCCGCCTGGTACCCTCACCCCTCCACTTT
TRBJ1-2 | TRBV10-3 | - | TRBD1 | CAISDDRGLQYNYGYTF | TGTGCCATCAGTGACGACAGGGGCCTACAATATAACTATGGCTACACCTTC
TRBJ1-2 | TRBV5-1 | - | TRBD1 | CASSPGQGAFGYTF | TGCGCCAGCAGCCCCGGACAGGGTGCCTTTGGCTACACCTTC